The 10 T cell receptor beta chains given below trace back to one sample, sequenced in a study of blood T cell repertoires in COVID-19 (dated by TCRdb to 2019 to 2021). The library was produced with the immunoSEQ multiplex PCR assay. TCRdb mirrors the immuneACCESS table, restricted to in-frame sequences. Some clones are absent from its copies; in checked studies, under half trace to an unresolved V gene, and the reason for the others is unknown. The sample table records about 52,000 clones; more than 70% of these occur just once. The top ten constitute under 30% of the sample. The sequencing sample was made of peripheral blood. The receptor set was obtained from a woman older than 75 with acute or convalescent COVID-19.

This chain connects TRBV6-5 to TRBJ2-7, with D possibly being TRBD2 (7 bases). V dropped 6 bases and J dropped 0 bases, with 15 bases sitting between them. This CDR3 is 15 amino acids long. Per the germline V gene, CDR1 is MNHEY and CDR2 is SVGAGI. The CDR3 protein is CASRVGLGGSYEQYV. The CDR3 DNA sequence: TGTGCCAGCAGGGTAGGACTAGGGGGCTCCTACGAGCAGTACGTC.

The chain links TRBV9 to TRBJ2-7; D ambiguous. There are 14 residues in the CDR3. Germline V gene sequence: CDR1 SGDLS, CDR2 YYNGEE. V lost 4 bases and J lost 3, with 14 bases in between. The CDR3 sequence: CASSLGRNVYEQYF. In DNA form, the CDR3 reads TGTGCCAGCAGCCTCGGTAGAAACGTCTACGAGCAGTACTTC.

The chain uses TRBV10-3 and TRBJ1-4; D is unresolved. Trimming took off 8 bases at V and 7 bases at J, with 11 bases between the two ends. Per germline, CDR1 ENHRY and CDR2 SYGVKD. The CDR3 length is 12 residues. DNA for the CDR3: TGTGCCATCGGGCTGGGTGGTGAAAAACTGTTTTTT. Translated: CAIGLGGEKLFF.

CDR3 sequence reads: CASSELGPLGFF. The CDR3 region has the DNA TGTGCCAGCAGTGAATTGGGGCCCCTAGGGTTCTTC. J is TRBJ2-1 and V is TRBV2, with a weak D call TRBD1 (5 bases). The ends were cut back, 2 bases at V and 15 bases at J, with 14 bases in the middle. There are 12 residues in the CDR3. Germline V gene sequence: CDR1 SNHLY, CDR2 FYNNEI.

J is TRBJ2-7 and V is TRBV5-1; 10 nucleotides line up with TRBD1. CDR1 and CDR2 from the germline V gene are SGHRS and YFSETQ. The CDR3 is 15 amino acids. The trim removed 4 bases at V and 4 bases at J, leaving 8 bases unmatched. The CDR3 reads CASSAGDRGRYEQYF. The CDR3 nucleotides are TGCGCCAGCAGCGCCGGGGACAGGGGCAGGTACGAGCAGTACTTC.

This chain links TRBV2 with TRBJ2-2; 10 nucleotides match TRBD2. The junction had 7 bases not matched to a gene; V was cut back by 2 bases and J by 7 bases. CDR1 SNHLY and CDR2 FYNNEI come from the germline V gene. This CDR3 has 16 residues. The CDR3 nucleotides read TGTGCCAGCAGTGAATTCCTAGCGGGAGAGAACGGGGAGCTGTTTTTT. Protein: CASSEFLAGENGELFF.

The CDR3 loop is CASSLANNEQFF. The CDR3 region has the DNA TGCGCCAGCAGCTTGGCCAATAATGAGCAGTTCTTC. The chain carries TRBV5-1 and TRBJ2-1; no definite D call. Germline V gene sequence: CDR1 SGHRS, CDR2 YFSETQ. The CDR3 consists of 12 residues. Between the trimmed V and J ends, which lost 0 bases and 7 bases, there was a span of 5 bases.

This rearrangement joins TRBV25-1 to TRBJ2-7; TRBD1 is a possible D gene (6 bases). The CDR3 covers 14 residues. Germline loops: CDR1 MGHDK, CDR2 SYGVNS. Trimming cost V 6 bases and J 1 base, with 13 bases left between them. The DNA for the CDR3 is TGTGCCAGCAGGGAAGGGACAAAGTCCTACGAGCAGTACTTC. Translation: CASREGTKSYEQYF.

The chain is built from TRBV4-2 and TRBJ2-1, with 8 bases matching TRBD2. J lost 0 bases, V lost 1 base, and 5 bases had no gene match. The CDR3 covers 17 residues. Looked up from germline, CDR1 is LGHNA and CDR2 is YNFKEQ. Here the CDR3 reads CASSQGAGELSYNEQFF. Written as DNA, the CDR3 is TGTGCCAGCAGCCAAGGAGCGGGGGAGCTCTCCTACAATGAGCAGTTCTTC.

V gene TRBV7-3 combines with J gene TRBJ2-2, with a possible D match to TRBD2 (6 bases). CDR3 length: 13 residues. V dropped 5 bases and J dropped 4 bases, with 8 bases sitting between them. Per germline, CDR1 SGHTA and CDR2 FQGTGA. CDR3 loop: CASSPTSTGELFF. The CDR3 nucleotides read TGTGCCAGCAGCCCGACTAGCACCGGGGAGCTGTTTTTT.